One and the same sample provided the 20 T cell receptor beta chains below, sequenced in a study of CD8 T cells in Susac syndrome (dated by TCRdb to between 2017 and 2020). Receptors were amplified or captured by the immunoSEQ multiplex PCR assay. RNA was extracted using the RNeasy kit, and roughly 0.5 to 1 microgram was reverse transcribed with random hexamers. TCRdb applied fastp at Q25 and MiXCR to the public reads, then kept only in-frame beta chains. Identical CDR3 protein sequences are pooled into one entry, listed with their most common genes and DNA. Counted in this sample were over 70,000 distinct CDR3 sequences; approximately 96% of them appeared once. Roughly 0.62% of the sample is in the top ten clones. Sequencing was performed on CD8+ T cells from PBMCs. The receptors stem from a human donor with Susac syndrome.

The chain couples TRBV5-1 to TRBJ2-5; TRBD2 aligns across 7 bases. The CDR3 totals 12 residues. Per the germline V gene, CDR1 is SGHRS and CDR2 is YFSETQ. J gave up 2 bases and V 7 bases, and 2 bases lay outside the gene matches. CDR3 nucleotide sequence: TGCGCCAGCCGGGGGGAACAAGAGACCCAGTACTTC. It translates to CASRGEQETQYF.

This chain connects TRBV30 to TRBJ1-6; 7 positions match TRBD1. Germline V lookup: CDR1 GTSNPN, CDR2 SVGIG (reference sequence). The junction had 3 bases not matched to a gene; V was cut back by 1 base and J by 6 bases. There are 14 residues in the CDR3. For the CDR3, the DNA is TGTGCCTGGAGTGGAAGGGGGCTTAATTCACCCCTCCACTTT. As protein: CAWSGRGLNSPLHF.

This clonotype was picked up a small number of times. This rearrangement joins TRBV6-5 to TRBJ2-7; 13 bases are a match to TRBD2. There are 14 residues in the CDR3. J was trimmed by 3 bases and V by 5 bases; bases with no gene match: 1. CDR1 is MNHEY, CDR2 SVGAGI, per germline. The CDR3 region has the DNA TGTGCCAGCAGTACTAGCGGGGGGGACTACGAGCAGTACTTC. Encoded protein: CASSTSGGDYEQYF.

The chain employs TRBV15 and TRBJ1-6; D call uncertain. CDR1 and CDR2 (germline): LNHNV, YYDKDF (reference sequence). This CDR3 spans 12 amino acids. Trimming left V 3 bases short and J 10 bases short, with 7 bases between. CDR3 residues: CATSRKESPLHF. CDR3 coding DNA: TGTGCCACCAGCAGGAAAGAATCACCCCTCCACTTT.

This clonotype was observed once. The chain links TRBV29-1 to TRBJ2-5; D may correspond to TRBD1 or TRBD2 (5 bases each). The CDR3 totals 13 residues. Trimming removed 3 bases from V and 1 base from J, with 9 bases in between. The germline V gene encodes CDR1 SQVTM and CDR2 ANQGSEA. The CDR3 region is CSVDSGAQETQYF. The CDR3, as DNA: TGCAGCGTTGACTCCGGGGCCCAAGAGACCCAGTACTTC.

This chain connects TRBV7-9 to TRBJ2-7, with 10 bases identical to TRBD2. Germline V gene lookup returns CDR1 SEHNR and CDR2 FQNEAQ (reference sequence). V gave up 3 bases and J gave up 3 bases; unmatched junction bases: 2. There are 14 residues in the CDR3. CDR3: CASSFGLAVYEQYF. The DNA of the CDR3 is TGTGCCAGCAGCTTTGGACTAGCGGTCTACGAGCAGTACTTC.

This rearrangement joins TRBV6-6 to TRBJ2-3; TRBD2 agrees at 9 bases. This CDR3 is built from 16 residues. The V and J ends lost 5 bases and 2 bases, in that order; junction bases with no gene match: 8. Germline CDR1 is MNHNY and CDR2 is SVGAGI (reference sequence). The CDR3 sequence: CASSPGTSLNTDTQYF. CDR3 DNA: TGTGCCAGCAGTCCCGGGACTAGCTTAAACACAGATACGCAGTATTTT.

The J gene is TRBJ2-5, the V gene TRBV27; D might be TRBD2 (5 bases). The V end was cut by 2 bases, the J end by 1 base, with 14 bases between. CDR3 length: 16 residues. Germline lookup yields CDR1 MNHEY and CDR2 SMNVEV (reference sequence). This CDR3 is CASSLALGEPQETQYF. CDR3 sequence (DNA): TGTGCCAGCAGTTTAGCCCTCGGGGAGCCCCAAGAGACCCAGTACTTC.

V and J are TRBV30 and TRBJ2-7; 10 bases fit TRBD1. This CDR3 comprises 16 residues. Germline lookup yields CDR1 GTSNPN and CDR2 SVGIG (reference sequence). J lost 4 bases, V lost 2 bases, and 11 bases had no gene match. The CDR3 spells CAWSLVTGTGVYEQYF. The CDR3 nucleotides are TGTGCCTGGAGTTTGGTAACCGGGACAGGGGTTTACGAGCAGTACTTC.

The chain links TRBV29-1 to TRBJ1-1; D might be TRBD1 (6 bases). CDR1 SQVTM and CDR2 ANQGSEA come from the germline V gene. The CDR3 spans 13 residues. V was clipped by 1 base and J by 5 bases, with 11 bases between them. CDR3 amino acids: CSVEGTTGTEAFF. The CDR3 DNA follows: TGCAGCGTTGAAGGAACTACAGGGACTGAAGCTTTCTTT.

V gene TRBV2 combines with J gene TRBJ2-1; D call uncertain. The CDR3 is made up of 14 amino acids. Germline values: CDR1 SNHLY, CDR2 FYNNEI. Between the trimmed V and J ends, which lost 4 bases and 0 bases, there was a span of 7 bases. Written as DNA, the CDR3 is TGTGCCAGCAGTGGCGGCCACTCCTACAATGAGCAGTTCTTC. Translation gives CASSGGHSYNEQFF.

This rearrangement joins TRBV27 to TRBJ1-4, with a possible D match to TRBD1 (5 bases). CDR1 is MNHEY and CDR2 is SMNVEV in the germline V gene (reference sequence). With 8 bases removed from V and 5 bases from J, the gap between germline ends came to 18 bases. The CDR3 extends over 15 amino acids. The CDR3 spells CASLAPGDVNEKLFF. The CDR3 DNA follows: TGTGCCAGCCTCGCCCCGGGGGACGTCAATGAAAAACTGTTTTTT.

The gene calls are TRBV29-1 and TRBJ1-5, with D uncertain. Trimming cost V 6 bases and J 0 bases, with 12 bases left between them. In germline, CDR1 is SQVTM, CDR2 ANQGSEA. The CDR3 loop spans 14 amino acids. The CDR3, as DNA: TGCAGCGTCCGACCTGTTTATAGCAATCAGCCCCAGCATTTT. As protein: CSVRPVYSNQPQHF.

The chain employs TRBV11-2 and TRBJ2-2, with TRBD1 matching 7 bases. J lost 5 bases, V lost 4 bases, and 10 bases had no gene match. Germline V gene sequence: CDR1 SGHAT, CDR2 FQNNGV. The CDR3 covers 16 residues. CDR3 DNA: TGTGCCAGCAGCTCCCTCCTCAGGGGGACGACCGGGGAGCTGTTTTTT. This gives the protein CASSSLLRGTTGELFF.

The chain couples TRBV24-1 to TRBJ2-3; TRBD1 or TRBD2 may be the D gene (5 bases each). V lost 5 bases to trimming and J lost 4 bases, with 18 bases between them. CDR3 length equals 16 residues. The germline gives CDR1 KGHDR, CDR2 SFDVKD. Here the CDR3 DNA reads TGTGCCACCAGTGCCTGGGGGACCTTTGGCGCAGATACGCAGTATTTT. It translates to CATSAWGTFGADTQYF.

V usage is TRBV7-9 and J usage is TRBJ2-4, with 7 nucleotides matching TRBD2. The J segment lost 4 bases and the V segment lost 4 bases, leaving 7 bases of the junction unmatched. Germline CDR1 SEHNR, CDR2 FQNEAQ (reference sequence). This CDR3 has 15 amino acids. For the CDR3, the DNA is TGTGCCAGCAGCTCCGAAGGGAGGGAGAAAAACATTCAGTACTTC. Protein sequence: CASSSEGREKNIQYF.

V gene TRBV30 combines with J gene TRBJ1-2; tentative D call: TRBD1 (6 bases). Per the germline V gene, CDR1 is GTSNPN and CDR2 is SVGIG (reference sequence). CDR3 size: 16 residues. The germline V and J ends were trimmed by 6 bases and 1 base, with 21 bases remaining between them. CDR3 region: CACPFEVGARNYGYTF. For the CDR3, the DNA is TGTGCCTGCCCTTTTGAGGTGGGGGCGCGTAACTATGGCTACACCTTC.

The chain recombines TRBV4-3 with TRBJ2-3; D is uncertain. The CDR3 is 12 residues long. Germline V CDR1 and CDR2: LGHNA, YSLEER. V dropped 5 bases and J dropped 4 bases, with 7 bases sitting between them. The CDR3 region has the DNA TGCGCCAGCAGCAGTGGCGCAGATACGCAGTATTTT. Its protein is CASSSGADTQYF.

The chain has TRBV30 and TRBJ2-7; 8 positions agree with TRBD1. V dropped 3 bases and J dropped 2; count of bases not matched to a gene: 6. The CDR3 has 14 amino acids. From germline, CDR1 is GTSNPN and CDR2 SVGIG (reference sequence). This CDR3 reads CAWRGTGGTYEQYF. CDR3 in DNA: TGTGCCTGGAGGGGGACAGGAGGGACCTACGAGCAGTACTTC.

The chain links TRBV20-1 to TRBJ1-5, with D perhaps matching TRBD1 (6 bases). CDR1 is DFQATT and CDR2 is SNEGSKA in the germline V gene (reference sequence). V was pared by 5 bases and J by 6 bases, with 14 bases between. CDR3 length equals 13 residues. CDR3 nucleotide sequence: TGCAGTGCTGGCGGGAAGGACAGTCAGCCCCAGCATTTT. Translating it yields CSAGGKDSQPQHF.